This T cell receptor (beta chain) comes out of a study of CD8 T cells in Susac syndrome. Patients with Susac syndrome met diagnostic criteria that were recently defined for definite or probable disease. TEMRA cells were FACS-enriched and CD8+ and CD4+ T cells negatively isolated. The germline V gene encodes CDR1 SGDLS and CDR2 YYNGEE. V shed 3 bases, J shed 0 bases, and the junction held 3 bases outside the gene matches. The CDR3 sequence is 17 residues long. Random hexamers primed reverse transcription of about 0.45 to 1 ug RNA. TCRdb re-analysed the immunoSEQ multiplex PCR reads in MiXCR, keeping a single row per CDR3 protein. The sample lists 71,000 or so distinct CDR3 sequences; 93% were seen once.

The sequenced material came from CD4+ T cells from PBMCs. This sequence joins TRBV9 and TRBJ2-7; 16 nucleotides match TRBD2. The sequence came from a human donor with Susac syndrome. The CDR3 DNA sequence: TGTGCCAGCAGCGCGGGACTAGCGGGGGGGAGCTCCTACGAGCAGTACTTC. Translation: CASSAGLAGGSSYEQYF.